The 22 T cell receptor beta chains below were found in one sample sequenced in a study of blood T cell repertoires in COVID-19. Only in-frame clones appear in the TCRdb table, and some are missing; sequencing was by immunoSEQ multiplex PCR. This table holds 250,000 to 350,000 clones, roughly 84% found once. The specimen was peripheral blood. Receptors were obtained from a human donor with COVID-19, enrolled during active disease. The donor label of this sample is uncertain.

The rearrangement links TRBV4-1 to TRBJ2-7; 7 bases fit TRBD2. Germline loops: CDR1 MGHRA, CDR2 YSYEKL. V gave up 4 bases and J gave up 1 base; unmatched junction bases: 10. The CDR3 has 16 amino acids. Here the CDR3 reads CASSLHGASGSYEQYF. The CDR3 region has the DNA TGCGCCAGCAGCCTCCACGGGGCTAGCGGATCCTACGAGCAGTACTTC.

This clone came up once. The genes are TRBV4-3 and TRBJ1-1, with 7 bases fitting TRBD1. The CDR3 is 16 amino acids. CDR1 is LGHNA, CDR2 YSLEER, per germline. Trimming cost V 1 base and J 3 bases; bases outside gene matches: 8. CDR3 loop: CASSQGDSRKYTEAFF. DNA for the CDR3: TGCGCCAGCAGCCAAGGGGACAGTCGGAAGTACACTGAAGCTTTCTTT.

The rearrangement uses TRBV2 and TRBJ2-7; D perhaps matches TRBD2 (6 bases). Germline CDR1 and CDR2: SNHLY and FYNNEI. V lost 3 bases, J lost 6 bases, and 15 bases lay in between. This CDR3 is built from 14 residues. CDR3 sequence: CASSDLIGGVEQYF. The CDR3, as DNA: TGTGCCAGCAGTGACCTGATAGGAGGGGTCGAGCAGTACTTC.

V is TRBV19 and J is TRBJ1-2; tentative D call: TRBD1 (5 bases). Trimming pared 3 bases from V and 4 bases from J, leaving 9 bases between. Looked up from germline, CDR1 is LNHDA and CDR2 is SQIVND (reference sequence). This CDR3 comprises 13 residues. The CDR3 nucleotides read TGTGCCAGTAGTATGCAACAGGTCTATGGCTACACCTTC. It is translated as CASSMQQVYGYTF.

As to this clone: At one end, the junction sequence differs from germline, possibly due to a read error. The chain uses TRBV12-3 or TRBV12-4 and TRBJ1-6, with D hard to call. There are 12 residues in the CDR3. CDR3 in amino acids: CASSSYNSPLHF. For the CDR3, the DNA is TGTGCCAGCAGTTCCTACAATTCACCCCTCCACTTT.

The chain is built from TRBV11-2 and TRBJ2-5; 10 bases fit TRBD2. V trimming: 5 bases; J trimming: 5 bases; junction bases outside the gene matches: 8. The CDR3 loop spans 15 amino acids. CDR1 SGHAT and CDR2 FQNNGV come from the germline V gene. CDR3 DNA sequence: TGTGCCAGCAGCCCAGCGGGAGGGCTAGGGGAGACCCAGTACTTC. It codes for CASSPAGGLGETQYF.

The rearrangement links TRBV28 to TRBJ2-6, with D perhaps matching TRBD2 (6 bases). The CDR3 totals 17 residues. Per the germline V gene, CDR1 is MDHEN and CDR2 is SYDVKM. V shed 8 bases and J shed 2 bases, with 19 bases lying between them. CDR3 nucleotide sequence: TGTGCCAGCTGCCTTGTGTGGGGGGAAGCTGGGGCCAACGTCCTGACTTTC. It translates to CASCLVWGEAGANVLTF.

This clone showed up just a few times. The V gene is TRBV19, the J gene TRBJ2-2; 7 nucleotides line up with TRBD2. In germline, CDR1 is LNHDA, CDR2 SQIVND (reference sequence). The CDR3 covers 14 residues. V lost 2 bases and J lost 7; bases outside the gene matches: 4. CDR3 loop: CASSIRREHGELFF. Here the CDR3 DNA reads TGTGCCAGTAGTATACGGCGGGAGCACGGGGAGCTGTTTTTT.

In nucleotides, the CDR3 is TGTGCCAGCACGCGGGAGCAGGACACTGAAGCTTTCTTT. Translated: CASTREQDTEAFF. The V gene is TRBV2, the J gene TRBJ1-1, with D unresolved. Between the trimmed V and J ends, which lost 7 bases and 3 bases, there was a span of 12 bases. The germline V gene has CDR1 SNHLY and CDR2 FYNNEI. The CDR3 totals 13 residues.

This chain joins TRBV2 and TRBJ2-1, with TRBD1 as a possible D gene (5 bases). The V gene lost 2 bases and the J gene lost 9 bases, with 8 bases spanning the gap. This CDR3 spans 12 amino acids. Per germline, CDR1 SNHLY and CDR2 FYNNEI. CDR3 in amino acids: CASSELDIEQFF. The CDR3, as DNA: TGTGCCAGCAGTGAACTGGACATTGAGCAGTTCTTC. The complete variable domain, with remaining parts taken from reference TRBV2 and TRBJ2-1, reads EPEVTQTPSHQVTQMGQEVILRCVPISNHLYFYWYRQILGQKVEFLVSFYNNEISEKSEIFDDQFSVERPDGSNFTLKIRSTKLEDSAMYFCASSELDIEQFFGPGTRLTVL.

The rearrangement links TRBV5-1 to TRBJ2-2; 7 nucleotides line up with TRBD1. The trim removed 2 bases at V and 2 bases at J, leaving 15 bases unmatched. From germline, CDR1 is SGHRS and CDR2 YFSETQ. The CDR3 length is 19 residues. CDR3 DNA sequence: TGCGCCAGCAGCTTTCCCTTGACAGGGTCGGGGCTTAACACCGGGGAGCTGTTTTTT. Amino acid sequence: CASSFPLTGSGLNTGELFF.

A few counts support this clone. The V gene is TRBV24-1, the J gene TRBJ2-3, with 10 bases identical to TRBD2. From germline, CDR1 is KGHDR and CDR2 SFDVKD. The CDR3 is 16 residues long. The trim removed 3 bases at V and 1 base at J, leaving 3 bases unmatched. CDR3 DNA: TGTGCCACCAGTGATCACGGGACTAGCGGCACAGATACGCAGTATTTT. Its translation: CATSDHGTSGTDTQYF.

This clone was detected only once. This chain connects TRBV29-1 to TRBJ2-1; D ambiguous. V lost 4 bases and J 5 bases, leaving 15 bases between the germline ends. Germline V gene lookup returns CDR1 SQVTM and CDR2 ANQGSEA. The CDR3 extends over 14 amino acids. The CDR3 DNA reads as TGCAGCGTTGGTAGTCTTGACAAGAACAATGAGCAGTTCTTC. Translating it yields CSVGSLDKNNEQFF.

The rearrangement uses TRBV7-9 and TRBJ1-5; 9 bases match TRBD1. V shed 5 bases, J shed 5 bases, and the junction held 7 bases outside the gene matches. There are 15 residues in the CDR3. CDR1 and CDR2 (germline): SEHNR, FQNEAQ (reference sequence). In nucleotides, the CDR3 is TGTGCCAGCAGCCCAACAGGGGGCCGGGATCAGCCCCAGCATTTT. It yields the protein CASSPTGGRDQPQHF.

The chain uses TRBV10-2 and TRBJ1-3; the D gene is possibly TRBD1 (5 bases). The CDR3 runs to 13 residues. Between the trimmed V and J ends, which lost 7 bases and 4 bases, there was a span of 11 bases. Germline assignment: CDR1 WSHSY and CDR2 SAAADI. CDR3 nucleotide sequence: TGCGCCAGCACAAGGGGCGAAGGAAACACCATATATTTT. Protein sequence: CASTRGEGNTIYF.

The count of this clone is one. V usage is TRBV30 and J usage is TRBJ2-7; D perhaps matches TRBD1 (6 bases). The CDR3 contains 14 residues. V was pared by 0 bases and J by 6 bases, with 15 bases between. CDR1 is GTSNPN, CDR2 SVGIG, per germline (reference sequence). The CDR3 reads CAWSVAAGDGEQYF. In DNA, the CDR3 is TGTGCCTGGAGTGTAGCGGCAGGGGACGGCGAGCAGTACTTC.

The chain links TRBV18 to TRBJ2-1; 12 bases are shared with TRBD2. The CDR3 consists of 19 residues. The germline gives CDR1 KGHSH, CDR2 LQKENI. With 1 base clipped from V and 7 bases from J, the junction kept 14 bases outside the gene matches. The CDR3, as DNA: TGTGCCAGCTCACCACTAGCTTTGACTAGCGGGAGAAAGGGGAATGAGCAGTTCTTC. This encodes CASSPLALTSGRKGNEQFF.

This clone was recorded once. Written as DNA, the CDR3 is TGTGCCAGTAGTATAGGCCCGGGGAGCTCTGGGGCCAACGTCCTGACTTTC. Its protein product is CASSIGPGSSGANVLTF. The V and J genes are TRBV19 and TRBJ2-6; possible D gene TRBD2, 5 bases. The CDR3 sequence is 17 residues long. V was shortened by 1 base and J by 0 bases, with 10 bases between the two germline ends. Germline V gene lookup returns CDR1 LNHDA and CDR2 SQIVND (reference sequence).

The count of this clone is one. This rearrangement joins TRBV6-2 or TRBV6-3 to TRBJ1-5; possibly TRBD1 for D (6 bases). The CDR3 spans 14 residues. The germline gives CDR1 MNHEY, CDR2 SVGEGT. Trimming pared 2 bases from V and 7 bases from J, leaving 12 bases between. The CDR3 nucleotides read TGTGCCAGCAGTTACGGGGGACACCGCCAGCCCCAGCATTTT. Protein: CASSYGGHRQPQHF.

V is TRBV29-1 and J is TRBJ2-7; D uncertain. Germline values: CDR1 SQVTM, CDR2 ANQGSEA. The V end was cut by 1 base, the J end by 6 bases, with 13 bases between. The CDR3 length is 13 residues. CDR3 amino acids: CSVEVSRPGEQYF. As DNA, the CDR3 is TGCAGCGTTGAAGTATCCCGACCGGGCGAGCAGTACTTC.

The V gene is TRBV2, the J gene TRBJ2-4, with D possibly matching TRBD1 (5 bases). The CDR3 length is 14 residues. Germline-derived CDR1 and CDR2 are SNHLY and FYNNEI. Trimming cost V 3 bases and J 0 bases, with 6 bases left between them. CDR3 residues: CASSDQGAKNIQYF. The CDR3 region has the DNA TGTGCCAGCAGTGACCAGGGAGCCAAAAACATTCAGTACTTC.

The chain recombines TRBV3-1 (or the pseudogene TRBV3-2) with TRBJ2-5, with 7 bases fitting TRBD1. This CDR3 comprises 16 residues. Germline lookup yields CDR1 LGHDT and CDR2 YNNKEL (reference sequence). V trimming: 1 base; J trimming: 1 base; junction bases outside the gene matches: 6. DNA for the CDR3: TGTGCCAGCAGCCAAGTTCTGACAGGGATCCAAGAGACCCAGTACTTC. It specifies CASSQVLTGIQETQYF.